The 10 T cell receptor beta chains in this list originate from one sample, sequenced in a study of OX40 agonist ivuxolimab in advanced cancers. The protocol was immunoSEQ multiplex PCR, while the TCRdb copy is restricted to in-frame clones and leaves out a portion. The sample carries more than 85,000 clones, about 90% recorded once. Sequencing used CD4+ or CD8+ T cells sorted from blood, obtained in a trial of the OX40 agonist ivuxolimab. Source of these receptors: an adult with an advanced solid tumor such as melanoma, head and neck, liver or kidney cancer.

The genes are TRBV7-2 and TRBJ2-7; D is unresolved. Germline lookup yields CDR1 SGHTA and CDR2 FQGNSA. CDR3 length: 15 residues. V was pared by 2 bases and J by 9 bases, with 20 bases between. CDR3 DNA: TGTGCCAGCAGCTTAAATCTTAGCAGCCGGTTACGGCAGTACTTC. It translates to CASSLNLSSRLRQYF. Using reference TRBV7-2 and TRBJ2-7 for the parts outside the CDR3, the full variable domain is GAGVSQSPSNKVTEKGKDVELRCDPISGHTALYWYRQSLGQGLEFLIYFQGNSAPDKSGLPSDRFSAERTGGSVSTLTIQRTQQEDSAVYLCASSLNLSSRLRQYFGPGTRLTVT.

The V gene is TRBV7-9, the J gene TRBJ2-7, with no clear D. Trimming removed 3 bases at V and 2 bases at J, with 14 bases between. This CDR3 comprises 15 residues. The germline V gene has CDR1 SEHNR and CDR2 FQNEAQ (reference sequence). CDR3 DNA: TGTGCCAGCAGCTTTAGCACGAACCCAACCTACGAGCAGTACTTC. Its protein product is CASSFSTNPTYEQYF. The variable domain in full, with the rest retrieved from reference TRBV7-9 and TRBJ2-7, is DTGVSQNPRHKITKRGQNVTFRCDPISEHNRLYWYRQTLGQGPEFLTYFQNEAQLEKSRLLSDRFSAERPKGSFSTLEIQRTEQGDSAMYLCASSFSTNPTYEQYFGPGTRLTVT.

The chain uses TRBV29-1 and TRBJ1-1, with a weak D call TRBD1 (5 bases). This CDR3 comprises 12 residues. Germline assignment: CDR1 SQVTM and CDR2 ANQGSEA. V lost 7 bases and J lost 6, with 15 bases in between. DNA for the CDR3: TGCAGCGGCGAACCCGGGACGGCTGAAGCTTTCTTT. Its translation: CSGEPGTAEAFF.

The gene calls are TRBV28 and TRBJ2-7; TRBD2 matches at 8 bases. V shed 5 bases and J 5 bases; nucleotides not matched to a gene: 8. This CDR3 is built from 14 residues. Germline V gene lookup returns CDR1 MDHEN and CDR2 SYDVKM. The CDR3 here is CASSSGGPTNEQYF. CDR3 DNA sequence: TGTGCCAGCAGTAGCGGGGGCCCTACCAACGAGCAGTACTTC.

The chain combines TRBV4-2 with TRBJ2-7; possible D gene TRBD2, 5 bases. There are 20 residues in the CDR3. Germline V lookup: CDR1 LGHNA, CDR2 YNFKEQ. V gave up 0 bases and J gave up 2 bases, with 26 bases separating them. The CDR3 nucleotides are TGTGCCAGCAGCCAAGATCTCTATCGGGAACCACGCCAGAGCCCCTACGAGCAGTACTTC. Protein: CASSQDLYREPRQSPYEQYF.

V usage is TRBV5-1 and J usage is TRBJ2-3, with D hard to call. Germline V gives CDR1 SGHRS, CDR2 YFSETQ. V lost 0 bases and J 5 bases, leaving 4 bases between the germline ends. CDR3 length equals 12 residues. The CDR3 protein is CASSLGGDTQYF. Here the CDR3 DNA reads TGCGCCAGCAGCTTGGGTGGAGATACGCAGTATTTT. Full variable domain (rest looked up from reference TRBV5-1 and TRBJ2-3): KAGVTQTPRYLIKTRGQQVTLSCSPISGHRSVSWYQQTPGQGLQFLFEYFSETQRNKGNFPGRFSGRQFSNSRSEMNVSTLELGDSALYLCASSLGGDTQYFGPGTRLTVL.

The chain has TRBV27 and TRBJ1-2; D unclear. Trimming removed 6 bases from V and 8 bases from J, with 16 bases in between. The CDR3 consists of 13 residues. Germline CDR1 reads MNHEY; CDR2 reads SMNVEV (reference sequence). CDR3 sequence reads: CASSFNRGLGYTF. The CDR3 coding sequence is TGTGCCAGCAGCTTTAACAGAGGCCTGGGCTACACCTTC.

This clone has a handful of counts. The chain employs TRBV28 and TRBJ2-7; a possible D gene is TRBD1 (6 bases). CDR1 MDHEN and CDR2 SYDVKM come from the germline V gene. The germline V and J ends were trimmed by 6 bases and 6 bases, with 21 bases remaining between them. The CDR3 consists of 15 residues. The CDR3 here is CASSQFAGAKAEQYF. In DNA form, the CDR3 reads TGTGCCAGCAGCCAATTCGCAGGGGCCAAGGCCGAGCAGTACTTC.

V and J are TRBV7-2 and TRBJ2-7; 11 nucleotides agree with TRBD2. Trimming cost V 4 bases and J 2 bases; bases outside gene matches: 10. This CDR3 is built from 17 residues. In germline, CDR1 is SGHTA, CDR2 FQGNSA. DNA for the CDR3: TGTGCCAGCAGCTCAAATCCGCCGGGACTAGCGGCCTACGAGCAGTACTTC. It is translated as CASSSNPPGLAAYEQYF.

CDR3: CASSIAGIGGNEQFF. The CDR3 DNA sequence: TGTGCCAGCAGCATAGCGGGAATAGGTGGCAATGAGCAGTTCTTC. The V call is TRBV11-3, the J call TRBJ2-1, with TRBD2 matching over 8 bases. CDR1 is SGHNT and CDR2 is YENEEA in the germline V gene. The CDR3 runs to 15 residues. With V trimmed by 5 bases and J by 6 bases, 9 bases remained unmatched.